This T cell receptor (beta chain) was obtained from a study of beta chain features in type 1 diabetes. Study observations and caveats: PCR might pick shorter templates more often, in the same way for patients and controls. Among all four CD4+ subsets, Type 1 diabetes patients had TCRB CDR3s that were moderately but significantly shorter.

Markers CD45RO/CCR7/CD25/CD127/CD95/CD27 served to sort CD4+ naive, central memory, regulatory and stem cell-like memory cells. Post-sort purity exceeded 95% for all sorted populations. Expressed TCRB transcripts were sequenced after all isolated RNA was converted to cDNA. TCRdb keeps only in-frame clones here, not all; method: immunoSEQ multiplex PCR. In the table there are about 47,000 clones, approximately 44% of which are singletons. V lost 4 bases and J lost 15, with 13 bases in between. This CDR3 contains 11 residues. Germline V gives CDR1 ENHRY, CDR2 SYGVKD. This clone was picked up a small number of times. No antigen is known for it.

The sequenced sample was stem cell memory CD4+ T cells from blood. The clonotype was recovered from a man younger than 45 with type 1 diabetes. The chain uses TRBV10-3 and TRBJ2-1; D perhaps matches TRBD1 (5 bases). The CDR3 nucleotides are TGTGCCATCAGTGGGGGCGGCAGTCTGTTCTTC. Translating it yields CAISGGGSLFF.